Following are 14 T cell receptor beta chains from one sample sequenced in a study of cytomegalovirus exposure and HLA in healthy donors. Primers for the PCR totalled 60 Vbeta and 13 Jbeta. Generated by immunoSEQ multiplex PCR, the TCRdb table keeps only in-frame clones and is missing some. The table has roughly 67,000 clones, 75% seen once. Input material: PBMCs. Every receptor here comes from a man in his sixties in good health and CMV-seropositive.

The chain links TRBV7-9 to TRBJ2-1; 9 positions match TRBD2. CDR1 is SEHNR, CDR2 FQNEAQ, per germline (reference sequence). With V trimmed by 6 bases and J by 13 bases, 7 bases remained unmatched. The CDR3 extends over 12 amino acids. The CDR3 DNA reads as TGTGCCAGCAGTTACCAGCGGGAGGACCAGTTCTTC. It translates to CASSYQREDQFF. The full variable domain, completed using reference TRBV7-9 and TRBJ2-1, is DTGVSQNPRHKITKRGQNVTFRCDPISEHNRLYWYRQTLGQGPEFLTYFQNEAQLEKSRLLSDRFSAERPKGSFSTLEIQRTEQGDSAMYLCASSYQREDQFFGPGTRLTVL.

In its sample, this clone was seen a few times. This chain connects TRBV11-2 to TRBJ2-3, with D uncertain. The CDR3 contains 13 residues. Germline V gives CDR1 SGHAT, CDR2 FQNNGV. The ends were cut back, 5 bases at V and 2 bases at J, with 8 bases in the middle. The CDR3 coding sequence is TGTGCCAGCAGCAGACTCCCCACAGATACGCAGTATTTT. Protein product: CASSRLPTDTQYF.

The sample holds one count of this clone. The chain joins TRBV5-8 to TRBJ1-1; TRBD1 aligns across 10 bases. Trimming at V came to 7 bases and at J to 4 bases, leaving 13 bases not matched to a gene. The CDR3 is made up of 16 amino acids. Germline lookup yields CDR1 SGHTS and CDR2 YDEGEE. CDR3 in DNA: TGTGCCAGCGAAACGGGACAGGGGAATTTTGGCACTGAAGCTTTCTTT. Translation: CASETGQGNFGTEAFF.

This rearrangement joins TRBV7-2 to TRBJ2-5, with D possibly being TRBD2 (6 bases). The germline V and J ends were trimmed by 6 bases and 2 bases, with 13 bases remaining between them. Germline-derived CDR1 and CDR2 are SGHTA and FQGNSA. The CDR3 totals 14 residues. The CDR3 DNA reads as TGTGCCAGCAGAAATGCGGGATTTCAAGAGACCCAGTACTTC. This translates into CASRNAGFQETQYF.

A word on this clone: A far more abundant clone sits one base away, making this likely a read error. The sample carries other DNA sequences with the same CDR3. The V and J genes are TRBV4-1 and TRBJ1-1; no firm D call. V was pared by 0 bases and J by 0 bases, with 5 bases between. This CDR3 has 14 residues. Germline values: CDR1 MGHRA, CDR2 YSYEKL. The CDR3 coding sequence is TGCGCCAGCAGCCAAGACGGGGTGAACACTGAAGCTTTCTTT. Protein sequence: CASSQDGVNTEAFF.

The rearrangement uses TRBV10-3 and TRBJ2-5; D ambiguous. Trimming removed 6 bases at V and 1 base at J, with 9 bases between. The CDR3 sequence is 13 residues long. Per the germline V gene, CDR1 is ENHRY and CDR2 is SYGVKD. For the CDR3, the DNA is TGTGCCATCAGCGAGCTAGGCCAAGAGACCCAGTACTTC. Translated: CAISELGQETQYF.

The V and J genes are TRBV19 and TRBJ1-3; tentatively, D is TRBD1 (5 bases). Germline CDR1 and CDR2: LNHDA and SQIVND (reference sequence). The CDR3 sequence is 16 residues long. V shed 4 bases and J shed 0 bases, with 13 bases lying between them. Here the CDR3 reads CASSNLQARSGNTIYF. For the CDR3, the DNA is TGTGCCAGTAGTAACCTACAGGCCCGCTCTGGAAACACCATATATTTT. Based on the CDR3 plus reference TRBV19 and TRBJ1-3, the full variable domain is DGGITQSPKYLFRKEGQNVTLSCEQNLNHDAMYWYRQDPGQGLRLIYYSQIVNDFQKGDIAEGYSVSREKKESFPLTVTSAQKNPTAFYLCASSNLQARSGNTIYFGEGSWLTVV.

The chain uses TRBV7-9 and TRBJ2-7; the D gene is possibly TRBD2 (6 bases). Germline lookup yields CDR1 SEHNR and CDR2 FQNEAQ (reference sequence). Between the trimmed V and J ends, which lost 1 base and 2 bases, there was a span of 15 bases. This CDR3 is 16 amino acids long. CDR3 coding DNA: TGTGCCAGCAGCTTAGGACGAGGGGAGGTGGCCTACGAGCAGTACTTC. Residues: CASSLGRGEVAYEQYF. The full variable domain, its missing parts supplied by reference TRBV7-9 and TRBJ2-7, is DTGVSQNPRHKITKRGQNVTFRCDPISEHNRLYWYRQTLGQGPEFLTYFQNEAQLEKSRLLSDRFSAERPKGSFSTLEIQRTEQGDSAMYLCASSLGRGEVAYEQYFGPGTRLTVT.

The chain carries TRBV19 and TRBJ1-1; TRBD1 agrees at 9 bases. This CDR3 contains 15 residues. Germline CDR1 and CDR2: LNHDA and SQIVND (reference sequence). J was trimmed by 1 base and V by 6 bases; bases with no gene match: 6. CDR3: CASSPMDRGNTEAFF. The CDR3 nucleotides are TGTGCCAGTAGCCCCATGGACAGGGGGAACACTGAAGCTTTCTTT.

This chain uses TRBV9 with TRBJ2-1, with 10 bases lining up with TRBD2. Per germline, CDR1 SGDLS and CDR2 YYNGEE. CDR3 length equals 17 residues. V was pared by 0 bases and J by 9 bases, with 12 bases of the junction left unmatched. The chain's CDR3 is CASSVEASGRRRGEQFF. The CDR3 bases are TGTGCCAGCAGCGTAGAAGCTAGCGGGAGAAGGAGGGGTGAGCAGTTCTTC.

The chain links TRBV12-5 to TRBJ1-2, with D unresolved. Germline V CDR1 and CDR2: LGHNT, FRNRAP. The CDR3 spans 15 residues. Deletions cut 5 bases from V and 2 bases from J, with 15 bases between. This CDR3 is CASGASRVVNYGYTF. The CDR3 nucleotides are TGTGCTAGTGGTGCCTCCCGGGTCGTCAACTATGGCTACACCTTC.

The chain uses TRBV28 and TRBJ2-5; 8 nucleotides match TRBD2. Germline V CDR1 and CDR2: MDHEN, SYDVKM. V trimming: 6 bases; J trimming: 5 bases; junction bases outside the gene matches: 5. This CDR3 is built from 13 residues. In DNA form, the CDR3 reads TGTGCCAGCAGGTGGGGCGGGGGGGAGACCCAGTACTTC. It translates to CASRWGGGETQYF.

The chain uses TRBV11-3 and TRBJ1-1; D gene ambiguous. The CDR3 has 15 residues. CDR1 is SGHNT, CDR2 YENEEA, per germline. The V end was cut by 0 bases, the J end by 5 bases, with 13 bases between. CDR3: CASSLDPLADTEAFF. The CDR3 region has the DNA TGTGCCAGCAGCTTAGATCCCTTGGCGGATACTGAAGCTTTCTTT.

This sequence joins TRBV11-3 and TRBJ1-2, with D possibly being TRBD1 (6 bases). CDR1 SGHNT and CDR2 YENEEA come from the germline V gene. This CDR3 comprises 14 residues. Trimming stripped 4 bases from V and 2 bases from J, with 11 bases between. This CDR3 is CASSSQGRNYGYTF. The CDR3 coding sequence is TGTGCCAGCAGCTCCCAGGGGCGCAACTATGGCTACACCTTC.